These T cell receptor beta chains were read from a single sample in a study of cytomegalovirus exposure and HLA in healthy donors. Method: immunoSEQ multiplex PCR; TCRdb's copy keeps in-frame clones and lacks some. The repertoire holds about 200,000 clones, with about 86% as singletons. The sequenced sample consisted of PBMCs. These receptor sequences come from a man in his forties in good health and CMV-seropositive. Each CDR3 is given with its conserved first and last residue. A D gene is named only where the DNA matches it firmly. Only some rows state a clone size, as once, few, many or a class for expanded clones.

>TRBJ2-7|TRBV9|-|-
CASSAPTENYEQYF
TGTGCCAGCAGCGCACCCACAGAGAACTACGAGCAGTACTTC
>TRBJ2-7|TRBV5-6|-|TRBD2
CASSRNLAGAYEQYF
TGTGCCAGCAGCCGAAACCTAGCGGGAGCGTACGAGCAGTACTTC
>TRBJ1-1|TRBV7-2|-|-
CASSSPPGFMNTEAFF
TGTGCCAGCAGCTCCCCGCCAGGGTTCATGAACACTGAAGCTTTCTTT
>TRBJ2-7|TRBV5-1|-|TRBD2
CASSLGRDYSSYEQYF
TGCGCCAGCAGCTTGGGCCGGGACTACAGCTCCTACGAGCAGTACTTC
>TRBJ2-3|TRBV5-1|-|TRBD2
CASSPGGLAGGTDTQYF
TGCGCCAGCAGCCCGGGGGGACTAGCGGGCGGCACAGATACGCAGTATTTT
>TRBJ2-7|TRBV6-6|-|TRBD1
CASSSGTGMGEQYF
TGTGCCAGCAGTTCCGGGACAGGAATGGGCGAGCAGTACTTC
>TRBJ1-5|TRBV21-1|-|-
CASSKWFDRGLPSYSNQPQHF
TGTGCCAGCAGCAAATGGTTTGACAGGGGGCTTCCCTCATATAGCAATCAGCCCCAGCATTTT
>TRBJ1-1|TRBV6-1|-|-
CASKVPGDAFF
TGTGCCAGCAAGGTTCCAGGGGACGCTTTCTTT
>TRBJ2-7|TRBV9|-|-
CASSVGGTLYEQYF
TGTGCCAGCAGCGTAGGCGGAACCCTCTACGAGCAGTACTTC
>TRBJ2-7|TRBV7-9|-|TRBD2
CASSLPSGRPWEQYF
TGTGCCAGCAGCTTACCTAGCGGGAGGCCTTGGGAGCAGTACTTC
>TRBJ2-7|TRBV11-1|-|-
CASSLRGQGYYEQYF
TGTGCCAGCAGCTTAAGGGGACAAGGGTACTACGAGCAGTACTTC
>TRBJ2-1|TRBV5-4|-|-
CASSLDSGLDNEQFF
TGTGCCAGCAGCTTGGATAGCGGCCTAGACAATGAGCAGTTCTTC
>TRBJ2-3|TRBV10-3|-|TRBD2
CAISESGRDSTDTQYF
TGTGCCATCAGTGAGTCGGGGAGGGATAGCACAGATACGCAGTATTTT
>TRBJ2-5|TRBV28|-|TRBD2
CASSFRGLAGETQYF
TGTGCCAGCAGTTTCCGGGGACTAGCGGGGGAGACCCAGTACTTC
>TRBJ1-4|TRBV14|once|-
CASSPSGWGRNEKLFF
TGTGCCAGCAGCCCAAGTGGGTGGGGCAGGAATGAAAAACTGTTTTTT
>TRBJ2-3|TRBV4-3|-|TRBD2
CASSQGLAGETDTQYF
TGCGCCAGCAGCCAAGGACTAGCGGGGGAGACAGATACGCAGTATTTT
>TRBJ2-2|TRBV10-3|-|-
CAIGSAGNTGELFF
TGTGCCATCGGTTCGGCGGGGAACACCGGGGAGCTGTTTTTT
>TRBJ2-7|TRBV27|-|TRBD1
CASSTSGGSYEQYF
TGTGCCAGCAGTACCTCAGGGGGCTCCTACGAGCAGTACTTC
>TRBJ1-6|TRBV5-1|few|TRBD1
CASSQAGQGGSPLHF
TGCGCCAGCAGCCAAGCGGGACAGGGTGGATCACCCCTCCACTTT
>TRBJ2-3|TRBV19|-|-
CASSVRQATDTQYF
TGTGCCAGTAGTGTCCGACAGGCTACAGATACGCAGTATTTT
>TRBJ2-7|TRBV5-1|-|-
CASSPVAGSYEQYF
TGCGCCAGCAGCCCCGTTGCAGGGTCCTACGAGCAGTACTTC
>TRBJ2-7|TRBV14|-|-
CASSPRGSWSYEQYF
TGTGCCAGCAGCCCTCGGGGGAGTTGGTCTTACGAGCAGTACTTC
>TRBJ2-1|TRBV18|-|TRBD2
CASSPAGGSGPNNEQFF
TGTGCCAGCTCACCGGCCGGGGGTAGCGGGCCCAACAATGAGCAGTTCTTC
>TRBJ2-7|TRBV5-1|-|TRBD1
CASSRDRGFYEQYF
TGCGCCAGCAGCCGGGACAGGGGCTTCTACGAGCAGTACTTC
>TRBJ1-2|TRBV5-1|-|TRBD1
CASSWERTGDGGYGYTF
TGCGCCAGCAGCTGGGAAAGAACAGGGGATGGCGGCTATGGCTACACCTTC
>TRBJ1-4|TRBV6-4|-|-
CASIEHQPNEKLFF
TGTGCCAGCATCGAACACCAACCTAATGAAAAACTGTTTTTT
>TRBJ1-1|TRBV28|-|-
CASLNSWPGNTEAFF
TGTGCCAGTCTCAATTCTTGGCCGGGGAACACTGAAGCTTTCTTT
>TRBJ2-7|TRBV5-6|-|-
CASSLAYEQYF
TGTGCCAGCAGCTTGGCATACGAGCAGTACTTC
>TRBJ2-1|TRBV6-4|-|TRBD2
CASALRTSGSLNEQFF
TGTGCCAGCGCTCTAAGGACTAGCGGGAGCCTTAATGAGCAGTTCTTC
>TRBJ2-1|TRBV27|-|-
CASRTTRSNYNEQFF
TGTGCCAGCAGAACCACTAGGAGCAACTACAATGAGCAGTTCTTC
>TRBJ2-7|TRBV5-4|-|TRBD1
CASSPGQGLYEQYF
TGTGCCAGCAGCCCGGGACAGGGGCTCTACGAGCAGTACTTC
>TRBJ2-6|TRBV4-1|-|-
CASSQVTGANVLTF
TGCGCCAGCAGCCAAGTAACTGGGGCCAACGTCCTGACTTTC
>TRBJ2-7|TRBV28|-|-
CASTLGAGLLEQYF
TGTGCCAGCACCCTGGGGGCCGGCCTCCTCGAGCAGTACTTC
>TRBJ2-7|TRBV7-9|-|TRBD1
CSSSPGQPYEQYF
TGTTCCAGCAGCCCGGGACAGCCCTACGAGCAGTACTTC
>TRBJ2-2|TRBV11-3|-|-
CASSAEGIAGELFF
TGTGCCAGCAGCGCTGAGGGTATCGCCGGGGAGCTGTTTTTT
>TRBJ1-1|TRBV27|-|TRBD1
CASSQGTVNTEAFF
TGTGCCAGCAGTCAAGGGACAGTTAACACTGAAGCTTTCTTT
>TRBJ2-3|TRBV5-4|-|-
CASSSGDFGAGDTQYF
TGTGCCAGCAGCTCCGGGGACTTCGGAGCCGGGGATACGCAGTATTTT
>TRBJ2-3|TRBV7-9|-|TRBD1
CASSYTSAPDRVQTDTQYF
TGTGCCAGCAGCTACACCTCGGCGCCAGACAGGGTACAAACAGATACGCAGTATTTT
>TRBJ1-4|TRBV7-9|-|TRBD1
CASSLGGTGEFDEKLFF
TGTGCCAGCAGCTTAGGGGGGACAGGGGAGTTTGATGAAAAGCTGTTTTTT
>TRBJ1-1|TRBV6-6|-|-
CASSARRGGDSAFF
TGTGCCAGCAGTGCACGAAGAGGGGGGGACTCAGCTTTCTTT
>TRBJ1-2|TRBV6-1|few|TRBD1
CASTGTGVYGYTF
TGTGCCAGCACGGGGACAGGCGTCTATGGCTACACCTTC
>TRBJ1-1|TRBV5-4|-|-
CASSLTQYTEAFF
TGTGCCAGCAGCTTGACACAATACACTGAAGCTTTCTTT